The 15 T cell receptor beta chains reported below all come from one sample, sequenced in a study of shared clonotypes between healthy human individuals. Generated by immunoSEQ multiplex PCR, the TCRdb table keeps only in-frame clones and is missing some. The table shows about 2 million clones, with 85% to 95% occurring only once. The sample taken for sequencing was naive CD4+ T cells sorted from blood. Subset in this sample: CD45RA+ positively selected. The receptors were gathered from a man aged 18-30 years in good health.

This chain joins TRBV6-6 and TRBJ1-1, with a weak D call TRBD1 (6 bases). Germline-derived CDR1 and CDR2 are MNHNY and SVGAGI (reference sequence). The CDR3 sequence is 13 residues long. V lost 2 bases and J 4 bases, leaving 8 bases between the germline ends. The CDR3 sequence: CASSYPDSTEAFF. In nucleotides, the CDR3 is TGTGCCAGCAGTTACCCGGACAGCACTGAAGCTTTCTTT.

V usage is TRBV18 and J usage is TRBJ2-7; 7 bases are a match to TRBD1. The CDR3 consists of 16 residues. Losses at the gene ends were 3 bases for V and 5 bases for J; bases not matched to a gene: 13. Germline V gene data show CDR1 as KGHSH and CDR2 as LQKENI. The DNA of the CDR3 is TGTGCCAGCTCACCGGGACAGCATGGGGCTGGGAACGAGCAGTACTTC. Protein product: CASSPGQHGAGNEQYF.

The gene calls are TRBV19 and TRBJ1-2; maybe TRBD1 (6 bases). In germline, CDR1 is LNHDA, CDR2 SQIVND (reference sequence). The CDR3 covers 14 residues. V was cut by 10 bases and J by 0 bases, with 15 bases left in between. The chain's CDR3 is CATRKGETNYGYTF. In nucleotides, the CDR3 is TGTGCCACGAGAAAGGGGGAAACTAACTATGGCTACACCTTC.

V and J are TRBV10-1 and TRBJ2-7, with 8 bases matching TRBD1. V trimming: 0 bases; J trimming: 6 bases; junction bases outside the gene matches: 4. This CDR3 spans 14 amino acids. Germline values: CDR1 WNHNN, CDR2 SYGVQD (reference sequence). CDR3 bases: TGCGCCAGCAGTGAGTCCGGGCAGGGGGCCGAGCAGTACTTC. Translation gives CASSESGQGAEQYF.

To note about this clone: This may come from a read error, since a much larger clone is one base off. This chain uses TRBV19 with TRBJ1-1; 8 bases are a match to TRBD1. The CDR3 has 15 amino acids. The germline V gene has CDR1 LNHDA and CDR2 SQIVND (reference sequence). CDR3: CASTAWTGPNTEASF. CDR3 bases: TGTGCCAGCACCGCCTGGACAGGGCCCAACACTGAAGCTTCCTTT.

The chain employs TRBV30 and TRBJ1-1; D gene ambiguous. The CDR3 is made up of 13 amino acids. V dropped 2 bases and J dropped 0 bases, with 7 bases sitting between them. Germline assignment: CDR1 GTSNPN and CDR2 SVGIG (reference sequence). CDR3 DNA sequence: TGTGCCTGGAGTACTCAGATGAACACTGAAGCTTTCTTT. Protein sequence: CAWSTQMNTEAFF.

The rearrangement joins TRBV18 to TRBJ2-7; D not resolved. CDR1 and CDR2 from the germline V gene are KGHSH and LQKENI. Trimming removed 5 bases from V and 5 bases from J, with 16 bases in between. CDR3 length: 14 residues. The CDR3 here is CASSATPVPHEQYF. CDR3 nucleotide sequence: TGTGCCAGCTCAGCCACCCCGGTTCCCCACGAGCAGTACTTC.

This clone was counted a single time. The chain is built from TRBV6-5 and TRBJ2-7; TRBD1 matches 9 bases. J was trimmed by 0 bases and V by 0 bases; bases with no gene match: 3. This CDR3 has 16 residues. Germline assignment: CDR1 MNHEY and CDR2 SVGAGI. CDR3 amino acids: CASSYSIQGASYEQYF. CDR3 nucleotides: TGTGCCAGCAGTTACTCCATACAGGGGGCCTCCTACGAGCAGTACTTC.

This sequence joins TRBV5-1 and TRBJ1-4; D may be TRBD1 (5 bases). This CDR3 is 15 amino acids long. V shed 0 bases and J shed 4 bases, with 10 bases lying between them. Per the germline V gene, CDR1 is SGHRS and CDR2 is YFSETQ. CDR3 nucleotides: TGCGCCAGCAGCTTGGCCTCAGGGAATAATGAAAAACTGTTTTTT. Translated, it gives CASSLASGNNEKLFF.

On this clone itself: This sample includes further DNA sequences coding for the same CDR3. The chain links TRBV7-2 to TRBJ2-1, with 8 nucleotides matching TRBD1. Looked up from germline, CDR1 is SGHTA and CDR2 is FQGNSA. The CDR3 runs 15 residues. V shed 5 bases, J shed 2 bases, and the junction held 5 bases outside the gene matches. The CDR3 loop is CASSPGTGAYNEQFF. The CDR3 region has the DNA TGTGCCAGCAGCCCTGGGACAGGCGCCTACAATGAGCAGTTCTTC.

The CDR3 DNA is TGTGCCAGCAGCTTGGGCCCAGGACTTTCCTACAATGAGCAGTTCTTC. The encoded protein is CASSLGPGLSYNEQFF. The rearrangement uses TRBV5-5 and TRBJ2-1; D may be TRBD2 (5 bases). The CDR3 is 16 residues long. With 0 bases removed from V and 1 base from J, the gap between germline ends came to 11 bases. Germline V gene sequence: CDR1 SGHKS, CDR2 YYEKEE (reference sequence).

This chain links TRBV19 with TRBJ1-6; 8 bases line up with TRBD1. After removal of 0 bases from V and 10 bases from J, the junction contained 2 bases not matched to a gene. The CDR3 consists of 14 residues. Looked up from germline, CDR1 is LNHDA and CDR2 is SQIVND (reference sequence). In DNA, the CDR3 is TGTGCCAGTAGTATAGACAGGGACAGGTCACCCCTCCACTTT. It translates to CASSIDRDRSPLHF.

Regarding this clone: This specimen includes other DNA sequences encoding the same CDR3. The chain combines TRBV5-8 with TRBJ2-6, with 8 bases fitting TRBD1. CDR1 is SGHTS, CDR2 YDEGEE, per germline. The V segment lost 2 bases and the J segment 4 bases; nucleotides outside the gene matches: 2. The CDR3 is made up of 15 amino acids. CDR3 amino acids: CASSFQGAGANVLTF. DNA of the CDR3: TGTGCCAGCAGCTTTCAGGGGGCCGGGGCCAACGTCCTGACTTTC.

This chain links TRBV6-5 with TRBJ2-7; D is possibly TRBD1 or TRBD2 (5 bases each). The CDR3 contains 15 residues. CDR1 and CDR2 (germline): MNHEY, SVGAGI. The germline V and J ends were trimmed by 4 bases and 3 bases, with 16 bases remaining between them. CDR3 amino acids: CASSFSGQPNYEQYF. CDR3 coding DNA: TGTGCCAGCAGTTTCTCGGGGCAGCCAAACTACGAGCAGTACTTC.

The chain links TRBV2 to TRBJ2-1; TRBD1 matches at 7 bases. CDR3 length equals 17 residues. The germline V gene has CDR1 SNHLY and CDR2 FYNNEI. Trimming took 5 bases from V and 7 from J; bases not matched to a gene: 17. The CDR3 region is CASSPISPRGWDNEQFF. The CDR3 region has the DNA TGTGCCAGCAGTCCTATAAGCCCCAGGGGGTGGGATAATGAGCAGTTCTTC.